This T cell receptor (beta chain) was recovered during a study of graft-versus-host responses after intestinal transplantation. With 4 bases clipped from V and 14 bases from J, the junction kept 12 bases outside the gene matches. Germline values: CDR1 MNHNS, CDR2 SASEGT. This CDR3 contains 15 residues. Sequenced by immunoSEQ multiplex PCR; TCRdb stores in-frame clones only, minus some. Here the sample spans around 20,000 clones, under 50% being singletons. This clonotype was obtained from a human patient who received an intestinal transplant. Source: alloreactive CD4+ T cells from a mixed lymphocyte reaction culture, taken before intestinal transplant. Subset indicated: CFSE-low proliferating T cells sorted from roughly six-day pre-transplant mixed lymphocyte reaction (GvH or HvG direction). This sequence joins TRBV6-1 and TRBJ1-3; 12 bases map to TRBD1. The CDR3 loop reads CASSVRDRGPERVYF. CDR3 in DNA: TGTGCCAGCAGTGTCCGGGACAGGGGGCCAGAGAGGGTATATTTT.